Listed below are T cell receptor beta chains from one sample, sequenced in a study of CD8 T cells in ankylosing spondylitis. TCRdb fed the 5' RACE reads into MiXCR, producing one record per CDR3 protein. The sample has 220,000 or so distinct CDR3 sequences; about 16% are singletons. The sequenced sample was blood, either unsorted or a sorted T cell fraction (not recorded which). These receptors all come from a male donor with ankylosing spondylitis. CDR3s include the opening cysteine and the closing phenylalanine or tryptophan. The D gene is left open where the match is weak. Some rows have no size entry. The others give once, few or many, or a class for an expanded clone.

.	TRBV29-1	few	TRBJ2-7	TGCAGCGTGCTACACACGAGCTCCTACGAGCAGTACTTC	CSVLHTSSYEQYF
TRBD1	TRBV4-2	few	TRBJ2-2	TGTGCCAGCAGCCAGGCCGGGACAGGGGACACCGGGGAGCTGTTTTTT	CASSQAGTGDTGELFF
.	TRBV12-3/TRBV12-4	few	TRBJ1-2	TGTGCCAGCAGCCCAAGGGACAACAACCATGGCTACACCTTC	CASSPRDNNHGYTF
TRBD1	TRBV5-1	few	TRBJ2-5	TGCGCCAGCAGCCCGGACAGGGGGAAGGTCCAAGAGACCCAGTACTTC	CASSPDRGKVQETQYF
.	TRBV7-3	few	TRBJ2-5	TGTGCCAGCAGCTTAACCGGCGGGTTTCAAGAGACCCAGTACTTC	CASSLTGGFQETQYF
.	TRBV6-5	once	TRBJ2-3	TGTGCCAGCAGTTACGTTATGGCGGGGAACGCAGATACGCAGTATTTT	CASSYVMAGNADTQYF
.	TRBV28	few	TRBJ1-4	TGTGCCAGCGGTCACAGGTTTAATGAAAAACTGTTTTTT	CASGHRFNEKLFF
.	TRBV5-5	.	TRBJ1-6	TGTGCCAGCAGCTTGGCAGGGCGTACGTATAATTCACCCCTCCACTTT	CASSLAGRTYNSPLHF
TRBD1	TRBV6-5	few	TRBJ1-1	TGTGCCAGCAGTTACTCCCGGACAGGGGGAGGTGAAGCTTTCTTT	CASSYSRTGGGEAFF
.	TRBV12-3/TRBV12-4	.	TRBJ1-1	TGTGCCAGCAGCCCTGAACTGGGATGGTTAGCTTTCTTT	CASSPELGWLAFF
TRBD2	TRBV7-2	few	TRBJ2-5	TGTGCCAGCAGAAAGACTAGCGGGGGCCTGGAGACCCAGTACTTC	CASRKTSGGLETQYF
.	TRBV29-1	few	TRBJ2-1	TGCAGCGTTGAAGACCTCGTTTCAGAGCGGGTTAGCTCCTACAATGAGCAGTTCTTC	CSVEDLVSERVSSYNEQFF
TRBD2	TRBV3-1	few	TRBJ2-7	TGTGCCAGCAGCCAAGATTCACTAGCGGTCAACGAGCAGTACTTC	CASSQDSLAVNEQYF
.	TRBV9	.	TRBJ2-5	TGTGCCAGCAGCTTCAACGGGCTACGGGAGACCCAGTACTTC	CASSFNGLRETQYF
.	TRBV7-8	many	TRBJ1-6	TGTGCCAGCACCTCACTGGAGGACAGCTATTCACCCCTCCACTTT	CASTSLEDSYSPLHF
.	TRBV29-1	.	TRBJ1-2	TGCAGCGTTTCCGCCGCGGGGTACTATGGCTACACCTTC	CSVSAAGYYGYTF
TRBD1	TRBV6-1	once	TRBJ1-1	TGTGCCAGCAGCCCTCGGACAGGATACATGAACACTGAAGCTTTCTTT	CASSPRTGYMNTEAFF
.	TRBV27	.	TRBJ2-5	TGTGCCAGCAGTTTACTTCCGGGGGAAGGCGAGACCCAGTACTTC	CASSLLPGEGETQYF
.	TRBV4-1	many	TRBJ2-7	TGCGCCAGCAGCCAAGCTGCAGAAAGCTACGAGCAGTACTTC	CASSQAAESYEQYF
.	TRBV15	.	TRBJ2-7	TGTGCCACCAGCAACCGGGCCGACTCCTACGAGCAGTACTTC	CATSNRADSYEQYF
TRBD2	TRBV28	few	TRBJ2-1	TGTGCCAGCAGCCTCAAAGCGGGAACCTACAATGAGCAGTTCTTC	CASSLKAGTYNEQFF
.	TRBV12-3/TRBV12-4	few	TRBJ2-2	TGTGCCAGCAGTTTAGCCTCTGCGGGAAACACCGGGGAGCTGTTTTTT	CASSLASAGNTGELFF